The next 15 T cell receptor beta chains were all read from a single sample in a study of blood T cell repertoires in COVID-19. Sequencing used immunoSEQ multiplex PCR; TCRdb keeps in-frame clones, though not all of them. The profile shows around 200,000 clones, approximately 81% of them singletons. Sequences were obtained from peripheral blood. The receptor source for this set is a woman of 80 years or more with acute or convalescent COVID-19.

The rearrangement links TRBV25-1 to TRBJ2-3, with TRBD2 matching 9 bases. Germline CDR1 reads MGHDK; CDR2 reads SYGVNS. V dropped 4 bases and J dropped 9; count of bases not matched to a gene: 11. The CDR3 consists of 15 residues. The CDR3 reads CASSGPSGRSGTQYF. The CDR3 region has the DNA TGTGCCAGCAGTGGACCGAGCGGGAGGTCCGGGACGCAGTATTTT.

The chain links TRBV5-1 to TRBJ1-1; a possible D gene is TRBD1 (6 bases). The germline V gene has CDR1 SGHRS and CDR2 YFSETQ. The CDR3 covers 13 residues. Trimming stripped 6 bases from V and 7 bases from J, with 16 bases between. The CDR3 is CASTQGQGVEAFF. CDR3 DNA sequence: TGCGCCAGCACCCAGGGGCAGGGTGTTGAAGCTTTCTTT.

This clone came up once. The chain combines TRBV28 with TRBJ1-4; weak D call: TRBD1 (6 bases). The CDR3 covers 15 residues. V was shortened by 10 bases and J by 4 bases, with 19 bases between the two germline ends. Germline CDR1 reads MDHEN; CDR2 reads SYDVKM. The CDR3 sequence is CATSGGGLSNEKLFF. CDR3 coding DNA: TGTGCCACCTCTGGGGGGGGCTTGAGTAATGAAAAACTGTTTTTT.

The V and J genes are TRBV5-5 and TRBJ2-3; TRBD1 matches at 9 bases. Germline V gene data show CDR1 as SGHKS and CDR2 as YYEKEE (reference sequence). The CDR3 is made up of 14 amino acids. V gave up 5 bases and J gave up 6 bases; unmatched junction bases: 7. CDR3 amino acids: CASSSTGGGDTQYF. CDR3 DNA: TGTGCCAGCAGTTCGACAGGGGGTGGGGATACGCAGTATTTT.

This clone came up a few times. V is TRBV7-2 and J is TRBJ2-1; 10 nucleotides match TRBD2. Trimming cost V 1 base and J 4 bases; bases outside gene matches: 13. The CDR3 is 19 amino acids. The germline V gene encodes CDR1 SGHTA and CDR2 FQGNSA. CDR3 bases: TGTGCCAGCAGCTTAGTCTCTGTCCCAGGACTAGCGGCATACAATGAGCAGTTCTTC. Translating it yields CASSLVSVPGLAAYNEQFF.

The rearrangement joins TRBV28 to TRBJ1-6; 10 bases are shared with TRBD1. The CDR3 has 15 amino acids. V trimming: 3 bases; J trimming: 11 bases; junction bases outside the gene matches: 7. Germline V gene lookup returns CDR1 MDHEN and CDR2 SYDVKM. DNA of the CDR3: TGTGCCAGCAGTTTGCCGACAGGGGGCGGTGCACCCCTCCACTTT. It yields the protein CASSLPTGGGAPLHF.

The chain is built from TRBV27 and TRBJ2-7; TRBD2 agrees at 7 bases. This CDR3 is built from 14 residues. CDR1 and CDR2 from the germline V gene are MNHEY and SMNVEV (reference sequence). Unmatched junction bases numbered 9, after V lost 6 bases and J lost 4 bases. The CDR3 DNA reads as TGTGCCAGCAGCACCCGGGGAGGGCCATACGAGCAGTACTTC. It specifies CASSTRGGPYEQYF.

The chain is built from TRBV11-2 and TRBJ2-2; TRBD1 matches 10 bases. The CDR3 sequence is 15 residues long. Germline V gene sequence: CDR1 SGHAT, CDR2 FQNNGV. The trim removed 1 base at V and 6 bases at J, leaving 2 bases unmatched. CDR3 sequence (DNA): TGTGCCAGCAGCTTAGCCGGGACAGGGGCCGGGGAGCTGTTTTTT. This translates into CASSLAGTGAGELFF.

This chain links TRBV9 with TRBJ2-1; 10 nucleotides line up with TRBD2. CDR1 is SGDLS and CDR2 is YYNGEE in the germline V gene. Unmatched junction bases numbered 12, after V lost 3 bases and J lost 6 bases. CDR3 length equals 17 residues. CDR3 in amino acids: CASSAQLAGLNPNEQFF. For the CDR3, the DNA is TGTGCCAGCAGCGCACAACTAGCGGGACTTAACCCCAATGAGCAGTTCTTC.

The chain recombines TRBV19 with TRBJ1-2; D might be TRBD1 (6 bases). Germline assignment: CDR1 LNHDA and CDR2 SQIVND (reference sequence). Trimming shortened V by 3 bases and J by 7 bases, and 12 bases separated the two germline ends. The CDR3 is made up of 13 amino acids. CDR3 sequence (DNA): TGTGCCAGTAGTATCACAGGGAGACCTGGCTACACCTTC. Translation: CASSITGRPGYTF. Drawing the rest from reference TRBV19 and TRBJ1-2, the complete variable domain is DGGITQSPKYLFRKEGQNVTLSCEQNLNHDAMYWYRQDPGQGLRLIYYSQIVNDFQKGDIAEGYSVSREKKESFPLTVTSAQKNPTAFYLCASSITGRPGYTFGSGTRLTVV.

This clone was detected a few times. CDR3 in amino acids: CASSRLQGTEKLFF. CDR3 nucleotide sequence: TGTGCCAGCAGCAGACTTCAGGGAACTGAAAAACTGTTTTTT. The chain has TRBV6-5 and TRBJ1-4, with a possible D match to TRBD1 (5 bases). The CDR3 spans 14 residues. The germline gives CDR1 MNHEY, CDR2 SVGAGI. Between the trimmed V and J ends, which lost 6 bases and 7 bases, there was a span of 15 bases.

The chain employs TRBV28 and TRBJ2-7; 7 nucleotides match TRBD1. The germline V gene has CDR1 MDHEN and CDR2 SYDVKM. The CDR3 consists of 16 residues. V gave up 6 bases and J gave up 6 bases; unmatched junction bases: 17. CDR3 coding DNA: TGTGCCAGCAGCCCCCCGGGACAGCCAAGGGTTGGCGAGCAGTACTTC. It yields the protein CASSPPGQPRVGEQYF.

This chain joins TRBV7-2 and TRBJ2-1; 9 nucleotides agree with TRBD1. Losses at the gene ends were 2 bases for V and 9 bases for J; bases not matched to a gene: 11. The CDR3 is made up of 16 amino acids. From germline, CDR1 is SGHTA and CDR2 FQGNSA. CDR3 amino acids: CASSLWWGQGIGEQFF. The DNA of the CDR3 is TGTGCCAGCAGCTTATGGTGGGGACAGGGAATCGGTGAGCAGTTCTTC. Full variable domain (remainder filled in from reference TRBV7-2 and TRBJ2-1): GAGVSQSPSNKVTEKGKDVELRCDPISGHTALYWYRQSLGQGLEFLIYFQGNSAPDKSGLPSDRFSAERTGGSVSTLTIQRTQQEDSAVYLCASSLWWGQGIGEQFFGPGTRLTVL.

V gene TRBV10-1 combines with J gene TRBJ1-4; D gene uncertain. In germline, CDR1 is WNHNN, CDR2 SYGVQD (reference sequence). The CDR3 runs to 13 residues. V dropped 0 bases and J dropped 5 bases, with 4 bases sitting between them. CDR3 residues: CASSESGNEKLFF. The CDR3 coding sequence is TGCGCCAGCAGTGAGTCCGGGAATGAAAAACTGTTTTTT.

The V call is TRBV9, the J call TRBJ2-1; 8 nucleotides line up with TRBD2. The J segment lost 0 bases and the V segment lost 4 bases, leaving 3 bases of the junction unmatched. The CDR3 runs 15 residues. Germline V gene sequence: CDR1 SGDLS, CDR2 YYNGEE. This CDR3 reads CASSPSGGSYNEQFF. The CDR3 DNA follows: TGTGCCAGCAGCCCCAGCGGGGGCTCCTACAATGAGCAGTTCTTC. The variable domain in full, completed from reference TRBV9 and TRBJ2-1, reads DSGVTQTPKHLITATGQRVTLRCSPRSGDLSVYWYQQSLDQGLQFLIQYYNGEERAKGNILERFSAQQFPDLHSELNLSSLELGDSALYFCASSPSGGSYNEQFFGPGTRLTVL.